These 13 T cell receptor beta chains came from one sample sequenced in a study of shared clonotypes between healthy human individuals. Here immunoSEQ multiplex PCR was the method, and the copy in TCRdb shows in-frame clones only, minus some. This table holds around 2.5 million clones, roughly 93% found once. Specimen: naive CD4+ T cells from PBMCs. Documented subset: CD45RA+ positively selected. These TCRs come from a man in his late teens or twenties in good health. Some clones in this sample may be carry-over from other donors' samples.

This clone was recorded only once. This CDR3 is CASASGGAGYEQYF. The CDR3 bases are TGTGCCAGCGCTTCTGGGGGGGCCGGCTACGAGCAGTACTTC. The V gene is TRBV6-1, the J gene TRBJ2-7, with D possibly being TRBD2 (7 bases). The CDR3 length is 14 residues. V dropped 8 bases and J dropped 3 bases, with 17 bases sitting between them. Per germline, CDR1 MNHNS and CDR2 SASEGT.

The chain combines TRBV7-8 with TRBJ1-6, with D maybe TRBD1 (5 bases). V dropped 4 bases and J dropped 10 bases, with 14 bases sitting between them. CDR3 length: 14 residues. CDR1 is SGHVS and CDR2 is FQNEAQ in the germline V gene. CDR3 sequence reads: CASSSRVAGSPLHF. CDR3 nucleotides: TGTGCCAGCAGCTCTAGGGTCGCAGGGTCACCCCTCCACTTT.

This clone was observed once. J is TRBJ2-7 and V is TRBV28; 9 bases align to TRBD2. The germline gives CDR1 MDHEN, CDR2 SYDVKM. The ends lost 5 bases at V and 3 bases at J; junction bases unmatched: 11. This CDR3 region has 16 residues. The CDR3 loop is CASSTLTGTSIYEQYF. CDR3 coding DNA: TGTGCCAGCAGTACGCTCACCGGGACTAGCATCTACGAGCAGTACTTC.

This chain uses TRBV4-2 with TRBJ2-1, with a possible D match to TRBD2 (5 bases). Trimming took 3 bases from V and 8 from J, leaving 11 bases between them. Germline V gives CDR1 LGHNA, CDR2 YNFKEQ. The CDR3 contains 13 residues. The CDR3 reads CASSQDLRHEQFF. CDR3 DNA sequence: TGTGCCAGCAGCCAGGACTTACGCCATGAGCAGTTCTTC.

The CDR3 here is CASSPSGSVNNEQFF. The CDR3 DNA is TGCGCCAGCAGCCCGAGCGGGAGCGTGAACAATGAGCAGTTCTTC. J is TRBJ2-1 and V is TRBV5-1; 8 bases are a match to TRBD2. J was trimmed by 5 bases and V by 4 bases; bases with no gene match: 8. Per the germline V gene, CDR1 is SGHRS and CDR2 is YFSETQ. CDR3 length: 15 residues. Combining the CDR3 with reference TRBV5-1 and TRBJ2-1 gives the whole variable domain KAGVTQTPRYLIKTRGQQVTLSCSPISGHRSVSWYQQTPGQGLQFLFEYFSETQRNKGNFPGRFSGRQFSNSRSEMNVSTLELGDSALYLCASSPSGSVNNEQFFGPGTRLTVL.

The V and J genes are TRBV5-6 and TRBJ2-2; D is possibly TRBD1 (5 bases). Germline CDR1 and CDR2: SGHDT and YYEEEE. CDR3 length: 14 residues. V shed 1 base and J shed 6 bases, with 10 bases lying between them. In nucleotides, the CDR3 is TGTGCCAGCAGCTTGCGAAGGGGCTCCGGGGAGCTGTTTTTT. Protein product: CASSLRRGSGELFF.

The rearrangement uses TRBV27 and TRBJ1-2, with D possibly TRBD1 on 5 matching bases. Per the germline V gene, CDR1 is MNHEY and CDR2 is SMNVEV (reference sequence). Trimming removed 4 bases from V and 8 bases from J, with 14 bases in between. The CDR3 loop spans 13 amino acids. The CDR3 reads CASSSRGAGGYTF. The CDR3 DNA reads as TGTGCCAGCAGTTCGCGAGGGGCTGGGGGCTACACCTTC.

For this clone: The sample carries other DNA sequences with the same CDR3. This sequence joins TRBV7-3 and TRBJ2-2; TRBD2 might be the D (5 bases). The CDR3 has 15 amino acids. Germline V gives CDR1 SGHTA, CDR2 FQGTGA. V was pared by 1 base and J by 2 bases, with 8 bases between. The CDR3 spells CASSLRGGNTGELFF. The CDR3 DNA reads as TGTGCCAGCAGCTTAAGAGGAGGCAACACCGGGGAGCTGTTTTTT. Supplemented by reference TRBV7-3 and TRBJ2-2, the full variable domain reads GAGVSQTPSNKVTEKGKYVELRCDPISGHTALYWYRQSLGQGPEFLIYFQGTGAADDSGLPNDRFFAVRPEGSVSTLKIQRTERGDSAVYLCASSLRGGNTGELFFGEGSRLTVL.

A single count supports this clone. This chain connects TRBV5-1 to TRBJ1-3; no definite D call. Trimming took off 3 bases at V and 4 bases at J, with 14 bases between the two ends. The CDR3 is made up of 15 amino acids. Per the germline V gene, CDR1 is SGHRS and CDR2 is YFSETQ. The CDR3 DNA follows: TGCGCCAGCAGCTCCTCACATTCGGAAGGAAACACCATATATTTT. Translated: CASSSSHSEGNTIYF.

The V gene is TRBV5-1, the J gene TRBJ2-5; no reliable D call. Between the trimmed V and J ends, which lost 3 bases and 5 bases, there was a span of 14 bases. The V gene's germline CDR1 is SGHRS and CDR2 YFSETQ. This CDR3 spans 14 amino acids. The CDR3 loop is CASSSYITRETQYF. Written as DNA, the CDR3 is TGCGCCAGCAGCTCGTATATTACTCGGGAGACCCAGTACTTC.

In DNA, the CDR3 is TGTGCCAGCCGCCGGACAGGTGACATTTATAGCAATCAGCCCCAGCATTTT. Translation gives CASRRTGDIYSNQPQHF. The genes are TRBV19 and TRBJ1-5; 7 positions agree with TRBD1. With 9 bases clipped from V and 0 bases from J, the junction kept 14 bases outside the gene matches. Germline loops: CDR1 LNHDA, CDR2 SQIVND (reference sequence). The CDR3 has 17 amino acids.

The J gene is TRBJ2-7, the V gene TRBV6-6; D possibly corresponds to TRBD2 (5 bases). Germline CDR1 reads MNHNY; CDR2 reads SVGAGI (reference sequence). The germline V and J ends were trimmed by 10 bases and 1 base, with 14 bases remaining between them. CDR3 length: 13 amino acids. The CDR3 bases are TGTGCCACAGCTCCTCGGGGATCCTACGAGCAGTACTTC. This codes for CATAPRGSYEQYF.

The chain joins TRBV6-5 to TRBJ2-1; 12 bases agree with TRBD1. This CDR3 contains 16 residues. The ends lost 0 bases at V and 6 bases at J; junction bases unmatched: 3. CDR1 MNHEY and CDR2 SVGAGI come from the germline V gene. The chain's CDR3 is CASSYSRGQGANEQFF. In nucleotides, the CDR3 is TGTGCCAGCAGTTACTCCCGGGGACAGGGGGCCAATGAGCAGTTCTTC.